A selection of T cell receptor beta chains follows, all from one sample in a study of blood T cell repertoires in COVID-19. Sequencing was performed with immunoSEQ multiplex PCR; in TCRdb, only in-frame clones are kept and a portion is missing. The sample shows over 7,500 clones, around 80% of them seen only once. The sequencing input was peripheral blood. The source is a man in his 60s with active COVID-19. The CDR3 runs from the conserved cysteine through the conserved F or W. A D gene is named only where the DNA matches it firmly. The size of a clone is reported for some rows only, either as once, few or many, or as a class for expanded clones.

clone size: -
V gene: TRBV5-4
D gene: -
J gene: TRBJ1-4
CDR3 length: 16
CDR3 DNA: TGTGCCAGCAGCGGCTCCCGAGGAGGGGAGGGAGAAAAACTGTTTTTT
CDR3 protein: CASSGSRGGEGEKLFF

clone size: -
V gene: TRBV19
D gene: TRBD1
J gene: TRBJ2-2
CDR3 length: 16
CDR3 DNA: TGTGCCAGTAGTATAGGAGGGGGCGCGGTCACCGGGGAGCTGTTTTTT
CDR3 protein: CASSIGGGAVTGELFF

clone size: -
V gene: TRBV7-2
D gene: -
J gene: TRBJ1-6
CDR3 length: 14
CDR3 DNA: TGTGCCAGCAGCTCCGGCGGGGCGAGGTCACCCCTCCACTTT
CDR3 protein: CASSSGGARSPLHF

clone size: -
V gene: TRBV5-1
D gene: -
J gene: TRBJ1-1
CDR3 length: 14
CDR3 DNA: TGCGCCAGCAGCTTTGTCGGCGGGGACACTGAAGCTTTCTTT
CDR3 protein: CASSFVGGDTEAFF

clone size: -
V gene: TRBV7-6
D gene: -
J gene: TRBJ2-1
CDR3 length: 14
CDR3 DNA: TGTGCCAGCAGCTTTGGAGGATTCAACAATGAGCAGTTCTTC
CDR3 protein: CASSFGGFNNEQFF

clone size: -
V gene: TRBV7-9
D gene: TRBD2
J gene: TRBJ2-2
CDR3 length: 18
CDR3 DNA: TGTGCCAGCAGCTTATCCAACAAGGCTAGCGGGAGAACCGGGGAGCTGTTTTTT
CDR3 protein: CASSLSNKASGRTGELFF

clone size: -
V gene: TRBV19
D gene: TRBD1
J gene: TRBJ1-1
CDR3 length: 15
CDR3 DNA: TGTGCCAGTAGTATCCGGGACAGGGGGAACACTGAAGCTTTCTTT
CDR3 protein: CASSIRDRGNTEAFF

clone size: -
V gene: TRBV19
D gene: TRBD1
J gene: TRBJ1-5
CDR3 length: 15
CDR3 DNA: TGTGCCAGTAGTGTCGGGACAGGGGAGGGTCAGCCCCAGCATTTT
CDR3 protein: CASSVGTGEGQPQHF

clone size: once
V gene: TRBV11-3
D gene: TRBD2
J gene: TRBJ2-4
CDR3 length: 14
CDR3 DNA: TGTGCCAGCAGCCATGGGACTAGCCAAAACATTCAGTACTTC
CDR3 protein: CASSHGTSQNIQYF

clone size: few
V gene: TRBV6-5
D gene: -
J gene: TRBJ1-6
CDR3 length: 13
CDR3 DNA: TGTGCCAGCAGGCGGGGGAGCGGATCACCCCTCCACTTT
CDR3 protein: CASRRGSGSPLHF

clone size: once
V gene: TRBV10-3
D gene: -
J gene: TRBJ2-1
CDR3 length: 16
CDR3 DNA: TGTGCCATCTCAGGATTCGGGGGTGGGAGCAACAATGAGCAGTTCTTC
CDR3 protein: CAISGFGGGSNNEQFF

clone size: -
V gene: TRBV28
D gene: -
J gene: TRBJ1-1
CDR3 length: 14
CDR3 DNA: TGTGCCAGCAGTTTGCGAAACCCCAATACTGAAGCTTTCTTT
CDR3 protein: CASSLRNPNTEAFF

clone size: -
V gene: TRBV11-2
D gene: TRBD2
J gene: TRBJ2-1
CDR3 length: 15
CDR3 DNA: TGTGCCAGCAGCGGGGGACTAGCGGGCTTTGATGAGCAGTTCTTC
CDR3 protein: CASSGGLAGFDEQFF

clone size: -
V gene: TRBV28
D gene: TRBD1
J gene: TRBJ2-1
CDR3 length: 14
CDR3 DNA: TGTGCCAGCCGCGGACAGGGGGCTTACAATGAGCAGTTCTTC
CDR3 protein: CASRGQGAYNEQFF

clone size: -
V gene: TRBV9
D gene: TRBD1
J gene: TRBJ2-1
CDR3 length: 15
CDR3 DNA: TGTGCCAGCAGCCCCTCGGACAGGGGGTTGAATGAGCAGTTCTTC
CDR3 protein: CASSPSDRGLNEQFF

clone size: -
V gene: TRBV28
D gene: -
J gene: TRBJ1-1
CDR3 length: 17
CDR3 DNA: TGTGCCAGCAGTCCCCCCCCCAGGGTGAGGAGCCCGACTGAAGCTTTCTTT
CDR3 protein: CASSPPPRVRSPTEAFF

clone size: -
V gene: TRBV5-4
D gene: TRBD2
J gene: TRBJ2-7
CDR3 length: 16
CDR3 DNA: TGTGCCAGCAGCTTGGCAGCGGGAGGAGTCTCCTACGAGCAGTACTTC
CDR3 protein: CASSLAAGGVSYEQYF

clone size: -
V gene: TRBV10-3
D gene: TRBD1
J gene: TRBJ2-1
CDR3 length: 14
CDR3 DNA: TGTGCCATCAGTGAAGGGACAGGGGGTGACGGGCAGTTCTTC
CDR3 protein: CAISEGTGGDGQFF

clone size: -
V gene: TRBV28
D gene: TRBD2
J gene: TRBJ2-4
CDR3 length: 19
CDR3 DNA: TGTGCCAGCACTGTGGGGCTAGCGGGGGGCCTCCTAGCCAAAAACATTCAGTACTTC
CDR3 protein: CASTVGLAGGLLAKNIQYF

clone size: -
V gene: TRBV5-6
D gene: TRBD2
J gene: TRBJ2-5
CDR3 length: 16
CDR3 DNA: TGTGCCAGCACCCAGGGCCCCACTAGCGGGGGGGAGACCCAGTACTTC
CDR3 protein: CASTQGPTSGGETQYF

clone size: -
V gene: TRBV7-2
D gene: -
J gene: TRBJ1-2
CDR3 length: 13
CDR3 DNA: TGTGCCAGCAGCGGAAGTTCACAGGGTGGCTACACCTTC
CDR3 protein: CASSGSSQGGYTF

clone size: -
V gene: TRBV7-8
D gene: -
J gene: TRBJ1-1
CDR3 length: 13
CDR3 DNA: TGTGCCAGCAGCAGGGGTAGTAACACTGAAGCTTTCTTT
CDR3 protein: CASSRGSNTEAFF

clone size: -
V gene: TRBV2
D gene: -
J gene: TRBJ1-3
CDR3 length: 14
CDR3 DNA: TGTGCCAGCAGTGGGGGGCAACTTGGAAACACCATATATTTT
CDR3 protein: CASSGGQLGNTIYF

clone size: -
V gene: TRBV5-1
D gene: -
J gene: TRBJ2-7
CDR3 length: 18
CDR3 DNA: TGCGCCAGCAGCTTGAACCGTGGGGCCGCAGGGAAAACCTACGAGCAGTACTTC
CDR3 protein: CASSLNRGAAGKTYEQYF

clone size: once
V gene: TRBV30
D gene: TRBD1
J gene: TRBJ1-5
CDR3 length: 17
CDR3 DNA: TGTGCCTGGAGTGTATCGGGACAGGGCATCTTCAGTCAGCCCCAGCATTTT
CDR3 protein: CAWSVSGQGIFSQPQHF

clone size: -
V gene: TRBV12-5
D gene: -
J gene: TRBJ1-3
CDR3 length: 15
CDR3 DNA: TGTGCTAGTGGTTTGACACAGGGCTCTGGAAACACCATATATTTT
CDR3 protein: CASGLTQGSGNTIYF

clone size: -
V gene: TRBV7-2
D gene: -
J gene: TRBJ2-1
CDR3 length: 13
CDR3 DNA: TGTGCCAGCAGCTTAAATTTAAGAGGTGAGCAGTTCTTC
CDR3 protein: CASSLNLRGEQFF

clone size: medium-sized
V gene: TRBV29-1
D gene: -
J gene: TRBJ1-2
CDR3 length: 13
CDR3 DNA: TGCAGCGTTGAAGCCCGAGAGGAGGATGGCTACACCTTC
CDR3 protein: CSVEAREEDGYTF

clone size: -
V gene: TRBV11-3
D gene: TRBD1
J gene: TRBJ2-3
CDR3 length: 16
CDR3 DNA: TGTGCCAGCAGCCCACCAGGGGGTGGTGGCACAGATACGCAGTATTTT
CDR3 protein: CASSPPGGGGTDTQYF

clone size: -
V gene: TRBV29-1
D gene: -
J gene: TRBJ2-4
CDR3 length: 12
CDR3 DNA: TGCAGCGTTCAAGGACTGTCAAACATTCAGTACTTC
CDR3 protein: CSVQGLSNIQYF

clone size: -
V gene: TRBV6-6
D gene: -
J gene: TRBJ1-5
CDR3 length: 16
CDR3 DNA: TGTGCCAGCAGTCAACCTGGAGCCAGGAGGAATCAGCCCCAGCATTTT
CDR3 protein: CASSQPGARRNQPQHF

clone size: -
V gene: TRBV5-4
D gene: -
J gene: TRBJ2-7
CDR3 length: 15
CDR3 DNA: TGTGCCAGCAGCTCGGAGGGACAGAGGGCACACGAGCAGTACTTC
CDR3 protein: CASSSEGQRAHEQYF

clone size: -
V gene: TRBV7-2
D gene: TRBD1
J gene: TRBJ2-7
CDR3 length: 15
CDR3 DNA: TGTGCCAGCAGCTCCTCAGGGGGCACTTCCCACGAGCAGTACTTC
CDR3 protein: CASSSSGGTSHEQYF

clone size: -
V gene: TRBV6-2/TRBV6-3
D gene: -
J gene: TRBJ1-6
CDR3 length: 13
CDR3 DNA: TGTGCCAGCAGTTACTCGACACCGCTCAACCTCCACTTT
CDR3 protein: CASSYSTPLNLHF

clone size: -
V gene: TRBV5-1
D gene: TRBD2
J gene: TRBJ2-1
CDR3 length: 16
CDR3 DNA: TGCGCCAGCAGCTTGTCTGGAGGACTAGCCGGGGATGAGCAGTTCTTC
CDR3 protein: CASSLSGGLAGDEQFF

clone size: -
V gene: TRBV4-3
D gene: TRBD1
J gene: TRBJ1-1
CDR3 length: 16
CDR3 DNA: TGCGCCAGCAGCCAGGGACAGGGCGGAGTGAACACTGAAGCTTTCTTT
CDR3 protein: CASSQGQGGVNTEAFF

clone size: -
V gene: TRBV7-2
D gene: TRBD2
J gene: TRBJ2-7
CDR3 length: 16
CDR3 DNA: TGTGCCAGCAGCCCGGGACTAGCGGGAGCTTTGGGGGAGCAGTACTTC
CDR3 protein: CASSPGLAGALGEQYF

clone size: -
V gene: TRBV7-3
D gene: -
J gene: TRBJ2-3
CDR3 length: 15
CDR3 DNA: TGTGCCAGCAGCTTATCAGGGCCACCTGGAGATACGCAGTATTTT
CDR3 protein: CASSLSGPPGDTQYF

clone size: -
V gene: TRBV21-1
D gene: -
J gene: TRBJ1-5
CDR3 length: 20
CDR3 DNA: TGTGCCAGCAGCAAAAGCCGGAGACAGGGAATGGGTTATAGCAATCAGCCCCAGCATTTT
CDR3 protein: CASSKSRRQGMGYSNQPQHF

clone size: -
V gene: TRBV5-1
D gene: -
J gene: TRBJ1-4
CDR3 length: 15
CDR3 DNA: TGCGCCAGCAGCCCGACTTTAGCGACTAATGAAAAACTGTTTTTT
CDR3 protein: CASSPTLATNEKLFF

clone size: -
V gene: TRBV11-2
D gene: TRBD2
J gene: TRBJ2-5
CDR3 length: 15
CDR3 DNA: TGTGCCAGCAGCTTAAACAGACTAGCGAGAGAGACCCAGTACTTC
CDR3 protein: CASSLNRLARETQYF